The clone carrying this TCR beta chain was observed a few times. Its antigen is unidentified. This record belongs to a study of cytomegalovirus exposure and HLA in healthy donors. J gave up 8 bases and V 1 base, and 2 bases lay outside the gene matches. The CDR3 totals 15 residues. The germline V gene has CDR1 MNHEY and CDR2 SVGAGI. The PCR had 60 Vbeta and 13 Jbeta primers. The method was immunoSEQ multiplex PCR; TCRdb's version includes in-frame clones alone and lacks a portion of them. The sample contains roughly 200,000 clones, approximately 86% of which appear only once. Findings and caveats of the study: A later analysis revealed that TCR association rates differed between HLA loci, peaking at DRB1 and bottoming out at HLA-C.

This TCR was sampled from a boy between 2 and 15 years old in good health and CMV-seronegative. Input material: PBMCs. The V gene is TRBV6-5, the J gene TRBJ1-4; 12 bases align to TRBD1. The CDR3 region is CASSYWGQGAEKLFF. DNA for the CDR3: TGTGCCAGCAGTTACTGGGGACAGGGGGCGGAAAAACTGTTTTTT.